A selection of T cell receptor beta chains follows, all from one sample in a study of T-cell memory formation after mild COVID-19. TCRdb re-analysed the 5' RACE reads in MiXCR, keeping a single row per CDR3 protein. The sample records fewer than 650,000 distinct CDR3 sequences, approximately 15% being singletons. Sequenced sample: PBMCs or a T cell subset sorted from them (not recorded which). These receptor sequences come from an adult woman who had mild COVID-19 (a few samples of this study predate the infection). Cell type and time point are not known. Each CDR3 is given with its conserved first and last residue. A D gene is named only where the DNA matches it firmly. The size field is filled for only some rows; it gives once, few, many or a size class.

TRBV12-3/TRBV12-4	TRBD2	few	TRBJ2-7	CASSSLISGIYEQYF	TGTGCCAGCAGTTCCCTGATTAGCGGGATATACGAGCAGTACTTC
TRBV7-9	NA	NA	TRBJ2-5	CASNHPGQGGETQYF	TGTGCCAGCAACCATCCCGGGCAGGGAGGAGAGACCCAGTACTTC
TRBV11-2	TRBD2	few	TRBJ2-7	CASSLAGGTLYEQYF	TGTGCCAGCAGCTTGGCGGGGGGCACCCTCTACGAGCAGTACTTC
TRBV6-5	NA	NA	TRBJ1-1	CASSYGYGPNTEAFF	TGTGCCAGCAGTTATGGCTATGGACCGAACACTGAAGCTTTCTTT
TRBV12-3/TRBV12-4	NA	many	TRBJ1-2	CASSSTANYGYTF	TGTGCCAGCAGTTCGACAGCAAACTATGGCTACACCTTC
TRBV9	TRBD2	NA	TRBJ2-1	CASSVVGREQFF	TGTGCCAGCAGCGTAGTCGGGAGGGAGCAGTTCTTC
TRBV20-1	NA	NA	TRBJ1-5	CSAREPGKSNQPQHF	TGCAGTGCTAGAGAACCAGGGAAGAGCAATCAGCCCCAGCATTTT
TRBV11-2	TRBD2	few	TRBJ2-1	CASSLVSPGLTGEQFF	TGTGCCAGCAGCTTAGTTTCGCCGGGACTAACGGGTGAGCAGTTCTTC
TRBV4-1	NA	few	TRBJ2-1	CASSQGPRDEQFF	TGCGCCAGCAGCCAAGGACCGCGGGATGAGCAGTTCTTC
TRBV5-1	NA	NA	TRBJ1-1	CASSPGGSLVNTEAFF	TGCGCCAGCAGCCCGGGCGGGTCCCTAGTGAACACTGAAGCTTTCTTT
TRBV12-3/TRBV12-4	NA	few	TRBJ2-1	CASSPRVTRGNEQFF	TGTGCCAGCAGTCCTCGGGTTACCCGGGGTAATGAGCAGTTCTTC
TRBV5-1	NA	few	TRBJ2-5	CASSADDRETQYF	TGCGCCAGCAGCGCGGACGACCGCGAGACCCAGTACTTC
TRBV5-1	NA	few	TRBJ1-2	CASSPDPGGLNYGYTF	TGCGCCAGCAGCCCTGACCCGGGGGGGCTCAACTATGGCTACACCTTC
TRBV6-2/TRBV6-3	TRBD2	NA	TRBJ2-1	CASSLLPGSGGNEQFF	TGTGCCAGCAGTTTACTCCCGGGGTCGGGAGGGAATGAGCAGTTCTTC
TRBV6-1	TRBD1	few	TRBJ2-4	CASSLISTGINIQYF	TGTGCCAGCAGTCTAATATCGACAGGGATAAACATTCAGTACTTC
TRBV24-1	TRBD2	NA	TRBJ2-1	CATTSGGGTYNEQFF	TGTGCCACCACGAGCGGGGGGGGAACCTACAATGAGCAGTTCTTC
TRBV12-3/TRBV12-4	NA	few	TRBJ2-1	CASSPRGGVLGNEQFF	TGTGCCAGCAGCCCCAGGGGGGGAGTTCTGGGGAATGAGCAGTTCTTC
TRBV6-1	NA	NA	TRBJ1-2	CASSEKGTGYGYTF	TGTGCCAGCAGTGAAAAGGGCACGGGATATGGCTACACCTTC
TRBV12-3/TRBV12-4	TRBD2	NA	TRBJ2-4	CASSPGLAGVEGKNIQYF	TGTGCCAGCAGTCCGGGACTAGCGGGAGTGGAAGGCAAAAACATTCAGTACTTC
TRBV6-5	TRBD1	NA	TRBJ2-1	CASMGTGTGDNNEQFF	TGTGCCAGCATGGGAACCGGGACAGGGGATAACAATGAGCAGTTCTTC
TRBV29-1	NA	few	TRBJ2-1	CSVEDPDRLQFF	TGCAGCGTTGAAGATCCAGACCGACTACAGTTCTTC
TRBV12-3/TRBV12-4	NA	many	TRBJ1-2	CASSLRGRLTNYGYTF	TGTGCCAGCAGTTTAAGGGGACGGCTCACTAACTATGGCTACACCTTC
TRBV6-5	NA	NA	TRBJ1-1	CASSSIQQGNTEAFF	TGTGCCAGCAGTTCCATACAGCAAGGTAACACTGAAGCTTTCTTT
TRBV4-2	TRBD2	NA	TRBJ2-7	CASSQGRAGGQSYEQYF	TGTGCCAGCAGCCAAGGGAGAGCGGGGGGGCAATCCTACGAGCAGTACTTC
TRBV4-1	NA	NA	TRBJ2-3	CASSQVGSSTILTDTQYF	TGCGCCAGCAGCCAAGTTGGGTCTTCTACTATTTTAACAGATACGCAGTATTTT
TRBV4-3	TRBD2	few	TRBJ2-1	CASSQVREARSYNEQFF	TGCGCCAGCAGCCAAGTTCGGGAGGCCAGATCCTACAATGAGCAGTTCTTC
TRBV19	NA	many	TRBJ1-1	CASIPRAGVAEAFF	TGTGCCAGTATCCCCAGGGCAGGGGTCGCTGAAGCTTTCTTT
TRBV5-6	TRBD1	few	TRBJ2-2	CASSWTGVTGELFF	TGTGCCAGCAGCTGGACAGGGGTCACCGGGGAGCTGTTTTTT
TRBV6-2/TRBV6-3	NA	NA	TRBJ1-5	CASRPGGYQPQHF	TGTGCCAGCAGACCCGGCGGGTATCAGCCCCAGCATTTT
TRBV7-2	NA	NA	TRBJ2-5	CASSNLETQYF	TGTGCCAGCAGCAACCTAGAGACCCAGTACTTC
TRBV12-3/TRBV12-4	TRBD2	few	TRBJ2-1	CASSGGGIYNEQFF	TGTGCCAGCAGTGGCGGGGGGATATACAATGAGCAGTTCTTC
TRBV20-1	TRBD2	NA	TRBJ2-7	CSARVLAGGPDEQYF	TGCAGTGCTAGAGTCCTAGCGGGGGGGCCGGACGAGCAGTACTTC
TRBV3-1	TRBD1	few	TRBJ2-5	CASSLAGTGERETQYF	TGTGCCAGCAGCCTCGCGGGGACAGGGGAGAGAGAGACCCAGTACTTC
TRBV7-9	NA	many	TRBJ1-1	CASSPLTGVNTEAFF	TGTGCCAGCAGCCCACTCACAGGCGTGAACACTGAAGCTTTCTTT
TRBV29-1	NA	NA	TRBJ1-1	CSVQGWNTEAFF	TGCAGCGTACAGGGATGGAACACTGAAGCTTTCTTT
TRBV20-1	NA	NA	TRBJ2-7	CSAPKPGPPAYYEQYF	TGCAGTGCTCCGAAGCCGGGACCGCCGGCCTACTACGAGCAGTACTTC
TRBV20-1	TRBD1	few	TRBJ1-2	CSASWGQGYGYTF	TGCAGTGCTAGCTGGGGACAGGGCTATGGCTACACCTTC
TRBV12-3/TRBV12-4	TRBD1	NA	TRBJ1-2	CASSFTGEFWYGYTF	TGTGCCAGCAGTTTTACAGGGGAATTCTGGTATGGCTACACCTTC
TRBV6-5	TRBD1	few	TRBJ1-6	CASQPTGGNSPLHF	TGTGCCAGCCAACCGACAGGGGGGAATTCACCCCTCCACTTT
TRBV5-1	NA	NA	TRBJ2-7	CASSLNYQGDSLYEQYF	TGCGCCAGCAGCTTGAATTATCAGGGAGACTCCCTCTACGAGCAGTACTTC
TRBV7-9	NA	many	TRBJ2-7	CASSPPIAGLSYEQYF	TGTGCCAGCAGCCCACCTATCGCGGGGTTATCCTACGAGCAGTACTTC
TRBV7-6	TRBD2	NA	TRBJ2-5	CASSHRRTSPESRYGETQYF	TGTGCCAGCAGCCACCGCCGGACTAGTCCGGAATCACGATACGGGGAAACCCAGTACTTC
TRBV3-1	TRBD2	few	TRBJ2-1	CASSQGLAAYNEQFF	TGTGCCAGCAGCCAAGGACTAGCAGCCTACAATGAGCAGTTCTTC